One and the same sample provided the 11 T cell receptor beta chains below, sequenced in a study of CD8 T cells in Susac syndrome. Random hexamers were used to reverse transcribe about 0.5 to 1 ug of RNA. TCRdb fed the immunoSEQ multiplex PCR reads into MiXCR, producing one record per CDR3 protein. The profile shows 160,000 or so distinct CDR3 sequences, about 95% of them singletons. Sequenced input: CD8+ T cells from PBMCs. These receptor sequences come from a human donor with multiple sclerosis.

CDR3 coding DNA: TGCAGTGCTAGTCAGGGCCCGCACCATGAGCAGTTCTTC. Amino acid sequence: CSASQGPHHEQFF. This rearrangement joins TRBV20-1 to TRBJ2-1, with TRBD1 as a possible D gene (5 bases). Germline values: CDR1 DFQATT, CDR2 SNEGSKA (reference sequence). This CDR3 spans 13 amino acids. Trimming cost V 3 bases and J 8 bases, with 14 bases left between them.

The gene calls are TRBV29-1 and TRBJ2-4, with D unclear. The germline gives CDR1 SQVTM, CDR2 ANQGSEA. CDR3 length: 11 amino acids. Trimming stripped 3 bases from V and 14 bases from J, with 14 bases between. In DNA form, the CDR3 reads TGCAGCGTTGAGGATTCACATGCGGAGTACTTC. This codes for CSVEDSHAEYF. Full variable domain (outside the CDR3, taken from reference TRBV29-1 and TRBJ2-4): SAVISQKPSRDICQRGTSLTIQCQVDSQVTMMFWYRQQPGQSLTLIATANQGSEATYESGFVIDKFPISRPNLTFSTLTVSNMSPEDSSIYLCSVEDSHAEYFGAGTRLSVL.

The rearrangement links TRBV14 to TRBJ2-7; 7 positions match TRBD1. The CDR3 loop spans 13 amino acids. Germline lookup yields CDR1 SGHDN and CDR2 FVKESK. Germline trimming cut 3 bases from V and 4 bases from J; bases unmatched to any gene: 3. CDR3 sequence: CASSQYRGYEQYF. The DNA of the CDR3 is TGTGCCAGCAGCCAGTACAGGGGTTACGAGCAGTACTTC.

The rearrangement uses TRBV27 and TRBJ2-7; D not resolved. The V gene lost 5 bases and the J gene lost 3 bases, with 8 bases spanning the gap. The CDR3 sequence is 12 residues long. Germline V lookup: CDR1 MNHEY, CDR2 SMNVEV (reference sequence). The CDR3 is CASSPSIYEQYF. CDR3 in DNA: TGTGCCAGCAGTCCTTCCATCTACGAGCAGTACTTC.

J is TRBJ1-3 and V is TRBV9; TRBD1 is a possible D gene (5 bases). Per the germline V gene, CDR1 is SGDLS and CDR2 is YYNGEE. Trimming cost V 3 bases and J 0 bases, with 10 bases left between them. The CDR3 is 15 residues long. CDR3 DNA: TGTGCCAGCAGCGGGGGACTGCCCTCTGGAAACACCATATATTTT. It translates to CASSGGLPSGNTIYF.

The chain joins TRBV9 to TRBJ2-7, with unresolved D. Germline-derived CDR1 and CDR2 are SGDLS and YYNGEE. V lost 4 bases and J 1 base, leaving 18 bases between the germline ends. The CDR3 runs to 16 residues. The CDR3 nucleotides are TGTGCCAGCAGCCAAGGACCTTTAGCAGGATCCTACGAGCAGTACTTC. This encodes CASSQGPLAGSYEQYF.

The rearrangement links TRBV18 to TRBJ2-7, with D perhaps TRBD2 (6 bases). Looked up from germline, CDR1 is KGHSH and CDR2 is LQKENI. Trimming took 3 bases from V and 2 from J, leaving 14 bases between them. The CDR3 runs to 15 residues. This chain's CDR3 is CASSPLGDSPYEQYF. The CDR3 DNA reads TGTGCCAGCTCACCCTTAGGGGACTCCCCCTACGAGCAGTACTTC. The whole variable domain, remainder taken from reference TRBV18 and TRBJ2-7, is NAGVMQNPRHLVRRRGQEARLRCSPMKGHSHVYWYRQLPEEGLKFMVYLQKENIIDESGMPKERFSAEFPKEGPSILRIQQVVRGDSAAYFCASSPLGDSPYEQYFGPGTRLTVT.

The V gene is TRBV9, the J gene TRBJ2-2; possible D gene TRBD1, 5 bases. The CDR3 covers 14 residues. V was trimmed by 4 bases and J by 7 bases, leaving 14 bases between them. The germline V gene has CDR1 SGDLS and CDR2 YYNGEE. CDR3 amino acids: CASSPPQGDGELFF. CDR3 bases: TGTGCCAGCAGCCCGCCCCAAGGGGACGGGGAGCTGTTTTTT. Complete variable domain (other parts from reference TRBV9 and TRBJ2-2): DSGVTQTPKHLITATGQRVTLRCSPRSGDLSVYWYQQSLDQGLQFLIQYYNGEERAKGNILERFSAQQFPDLHSELNLSSLELGDSALYFCASSPPQGDGELFFGEGSRLTVL.

The chain carries TRBV20-1 and TRBJ1-1; D is undetermined. Germline assignment: CDR1 DFQATT and CDR2 SNEGSKA (reference sequence). This CDR3 comprises 13 residues. Trimming stripped 5 bases from V and 1 base from J, with 11 bases between. The CDR3 DNA reads TGCAGTGCTTCGGACGGTCAGAACACTGAAGCTTTCTTT. It encodes CSASDGQNTEAFF.

The chain couples TRBV9 to TRBJ1-1; D gene uncertain. This CDR3 spans 16 amino acids. Trimming left V 0 bases short and J 2 bases short, with 14 bases between. The germline gives CDR1 SGDLS, CDR2 YYNGEE. CDR3 protein: CASSVAANGVNTEAFF. The CDR3 DNA follows: TGTGCCAGCAGCGTAGCGGCTAATGGGGTAAACACTGAAGCTTTCTTT.

The CDR3 is CSAWTSGLRTDTQYF. DNA of the CDR3: TGCAGTGCTTGGACTAGCGGCCTCCGCACAGATACGCAGTATTTT. This chain joins TRBV20-1 and TRBJ2-3; 10 bases match TRBD2. The ends lost 5 bases at V and 1 base at J; junction bases unmatched: 6. The CDR3 length is 15 residues. Germline values: CDR1 DFQATT, CDR2 SNEGSKA (reference sequence).